The 30 T cell receptor beta chains in this list originate from one sample, sequenced in a study of blood T cell repertoires in COVID-19. Data came from immunoSEQ multiplex PCR; TCRdb stores just in-frame clones and leaves some out. The profile shows 95,000 to 150,000 clones, approximately 90% of them singletons. Specimen: peripheral blood. The receptor set was obtained from a middle-aged man with acute or convalescent COVID-19.

The V and J genes are TRBV5-4 and TRBJ2-7; D gene uncertain. CDR3 length: 11 residues. Trimming removed 2 bases from V and 3 bases from J, with 3 bases in between. Germline loops: CDR1 SGHNT, CDR2 YYREEE (reference sequence). The CDR3 coding sequence is TGTGCCAGCAGCTTCGTCTACGAGCAGTACTTC. Translating it yields CASSFVYEQYF.

The chain has TRBV7-9 and TRBJ2-6; D is possibly TRBD2 (6 bases). The ends were cut back, 5 bases at V and 0 bases at J, with 17 bases in the middle. CDR1 is SEHNR, CDR2 FQNEAQ, per germline (reference sequence). This CDR3 region has 18 residues. CDR3 coding DNA: TGTGCCAGCAGCCTCGCGGGACGGACGGACTCTGGGGCCAACGTCCTGACTTTC. This gives the protein CASSLAGRTDSGANVLTF. The full variable domain, rest sourced from reference TRBV7-9 and TRBJ2-6, is DTGVSQNPRHKITKRGQNVTFRCDPISEHNRLYWYRQTLGQGPEFLTYFQNEAQLEKSRLLSDRFSAERPKGSFSTLEIQRTEQGDSAMYLCASSLAGRTDSGANVLTFGAGSRLTVL.

This chain connects TRBV18 to TRBJ1-1, with TRBD1 as a possible D gene (5 bases). Looked up from germline, CDR1 is KGHSH and CDR2 is LQKENI. Trimming took off 4 bases at V and 1 base at J, with 13 bases between the two ends. The CDR3 is 15 amino acids. CDR3 nucleotides: TGTGCCAGCTCACTGGACAACTCAAAGAACACTGAAGCTTTCTTT. Amino acids: CASSLDNSKNTEAFF.

The CDR3: CASSRDRGAHNEQFF. Here the CDR3 DNA reads TGTGCCAGCAGCCGTGACAGGGGAGCCCACAATGAGCAGTTCTTC. The chain joins TRBV6-2 or TRBV6-3 to TRBJ2-1; 8 nucleotides align to TRBD1. Germline V gene sequence: CDR1 MNHEY, CDR2 SVGEGT. J was trimmed by 5 bases and V by 6 bases; bases with no gene match: 9. The CDR3 runs to 15 residues.

The chain recombines TRBV2 with TRBJ1-5; a possible D gene is TRBD1 (5 bases). Germline assignment: CDR1 SNHLY and CDR2 FYNNEI. The ends were cut back, 4 bases at V and 0 bases at J, with 10 bases in the middle. CDR3 length: 15 amino acids. CDR3 nucleotide sequence: TGTGCCAGCAGTGTGACAGTCGATAGCAATCAGCCCCAGCATTTT. Its translation is CASSVTVDSNQPQHF.

V and J are TRBV5-4 and TRBJ2-2; the match to TRBD2 covers 15 bases. Trimming took 4 bases from V and 5 from J; bases not matched to a gene: 6. Germline assignment: CDR1 SGHNT and CDR2 YYREEE (reference sequence). The CDR3 covers 17 residues. The CDR3 DNA follows: TGTGCCAGCAGCACGGGACTAGCGGGAGGCTTAACCGGGGAGCTGTTTTTT. This translates into CASSTGLAGGLTGELFF.

V usage is TRBV11-2 and J usage is TRBJ1-1; D gene uncertain. The CDR3 runs to 14 residues. Germline lookup yields CDR1 SGHAT and CDR2 FQNNGV. Trimming took 6 bases from V and 5 from J, leaving 16 bases between them. The DNA of the CDR3 is TGTGCCAGCAGGACACAGTCACAAGTAACTGAAGCTTTCTTT. This translates into CASRTQSQVTEAFF. Filled out from reference TRBV11-2 and TRBJ1-1, the complete variable domain reads EAGVAQSPRYKIIEKRQSVAFWCNPISGHATLYWYQQILGQGPKLLIQFQNNGVVDDSQLPKDRFSAERLKGVDSTLKIQPAKLEDSAVYLCASRTQSQVTEAFFGQGTRLTVV.

The chain joins TRBV5-4 to TRBJ1-1; D is uncertain. In germline, CDR1 is SGHNT, CDR2 YYREEE (reference sequence). V was trimmed by 2 bases and J by 8 bases, leaving 13 bases between them. The CDR3 is made up of 13 amino acids. As DNA, the CDR3 is TGTGCCAGCAGCTTCTCGGGGTCCGTAGAAGCTTTCTTT. Residues: CASSFSGSVEAFF. The whole variable domain, filled in from reference TRBV5-4 and TRBJ1-1, reads ETGVTQSPTHLIKTRGQQVTLRCSSQSGHNTVSWYQQALGQGPQFIFQYYREEENGRGNFPPRFSGLQFPNYSSELNVNALELDDSALYLCASSFSGSVEAFFGQGTRLTVV.

This rearrangement joins TRBV7-6 to TRBJ2-3; 9 nucleotides align to TRBD2. From germline, CDR1 is SGHVS and CDR2 FNYEAQ. J gave up 3 bases and V 5 bases, and 9 bases lay outside the gene matches. This CDR3 has 16 amino acids. Written as DNA, the CDR3 is TGTGCCAGCAGCCCCCTCGGCGGGAGGGCAACAGATACGCAGTATTTT. This codes for CASSPLGGRATDTQYF.

The V call is TRBV9, the J call TRBJ2-3; TRBD1 matches 9 bases. V was clipped by 0 bases and J by 4 bases; unmatched bases: 12. The germline V gene has CDR1 SGDLS and CDR2 YYNGEE. The CDR3 runs 18 residues. The CDR3 sequence is CASSVATGTGWYADTQYF. The CDR3 DNA follows: TGTGCCAGCAGCGTAGCTACGGGGACAGGGTGGTACGCAGATACGCAGTATTTT.

CDR3 region: CASHTGTTNNEQFF. In DNA, the CDR3 is TGTGCCAGTCACACCGGGACTACTAACAATGAGCAGTTCTTC. V is TRBV6-5 and J is TRBJ2-1; 7 nucleotides match TRBD2. Losses at the gene ends were 9 bases for V and 5 bases for J; bases not matched to a gene: 10. This CDR3 is built from 14 residues. Germline loops: CDR1 MNHEY, CDR2 SVGAGI.

This clone has a single count. The gene calls are TRBV2 and TRBJ1-5; a possible D gene is TRBD1 (5 bases). Germline assignment: CDR1 SNHLY and CDR2 FYNNEI. There are 16 residues in the CDR3. The V and J ends lost 3 bases and 4 bases respectively, with 16 bases between them. CDR3 sequence (DNA): TGTGCCAGCAGTGATGGGGGGAAGGGAGGGAATCAGCCCCAGCATTTT. Its protein is CASSDGGKGGNQPQHF.

This chain uses TRBV10-3 with TRBJ2-1; possibly TRBD1 for D (5 bases). With 6 bases removed from V and 6 bases from J, the gap between germline ends came to 15 bases. The CDR3 consists of 14 residues. The germline V gene encodes CDR1 ENHRY and CDR2 SYGVKD. CDR3 sequence reads: CAIRGDTAPNEQFF. Here the CDR3 DNA reads TGTGCCATCAGAGGGGATACGGCCCCCAATGAGCAGTTCTTC.

This chain connects TRBV18 to TRBJ2-7; possible D gene TRBD2, 5 bases. Germline-derived CDR1 and CDR2 are KGHSH and LQKENI. The V end lost 2 bases, the J end lost 0 bases, and 8 bases lay between the germline ends. This CDR3 has 14 residues. The CDR3 nucleotides read TGTGCCAGCTCACCATCCGGGGACTCCTACGAGCAGTACTTC. Translating gives CASSPSGDSYEQYF.

This chain connects TRBV5-1 to TRBJ2-5, with TRBD1 matching over 8 bases. Germline-derived CDR1 and CDR2 are SGHRS and YFSETQ. CDR3 size: 15 residues. The V gene end was trimmed by 0 bases and the J gene end by 3 bases; junction bases not matched to a gene: 4. CDR3: CASSLVGTGKETQYF. The CDR3 nucleotides are TGCGCCAGCAGCTTGGTGGGGACAGGAAAAGAGACCCAGTACTTC.

The chain recombines TRBV29-1 with TRBJ1-1, with TRBD1 as a possible D gene (6 bases). The V end lost 6 bases, the J end lost 1 base, and 12 bases lay between the germline ends. Germline V lookup: CDR1 SQVTM, CDR2 ANQGSEA. The CDR3 has 13 residues. The CDR3 DNA reads as TGCAGCGTAGTTGTGGGGGCGAACACTGAAGCTTTCTTT. Encoded protein: CSVVVGANTEAFF.

This clone has a handful of counts. The CDR3 loop reads CASRTGDTQYF. The CDR3 DNA reads as TGCGCCAGCAGGACGGGTGATACGCAGTATTTT. The V and J genes are TRBV5-1 and TRBJ2-3; D call uncertain. The CDR3 is 11 residues long. Trimming pared 5 bases from V and 6 bases from J, leaving 7 bases between. Germline lookup yields CDR1 SGHRS and CDR2 YFSETQ.

This chain uses TRBV11-3 with TRBJ2-3, with D uncertain. Germline V gene sequence: CDR1 SGHNT, CDR2 YENEEA. This CDR3 spans 13 amino acids. Trimming stripped 3 bases from V and 6 bases from J, with 10 bases between. CDR3 coding DNA: TGTGCCAGCAGCTTCTCTTCCCCGGATACGCAGTATTTT. As protein: CASSFSSPDTQYF.

The chain couples TRBV19 to TRBJ2-1; a weak D match, TRBD2 (5 bases). V lost 6 bases and J 0 bases, leaving 21 bases between the germline ends. The CDR3 is made up of 18 amino acids. Per germline, CDR1 LNHDA and CDR2 SQIVND (reference sequence). CDR3 nucleotide sequence: TGTGCCAGTAGCCTATCGGGAAGCCCCCTGAGCTCCTACAATGAGCAGTTCTTC. It encodes CASSLSGSPLSSYNEQFF.

This clone was seen once. The genes are TRBV30 and TRBJ1-1, with 9 bases aligning to TRBD1. Germline V gene data show CDR1 as GTSNPN and CDR2 as SVGIG (reference sequence). With 1 base clipped from V and 5 bases from J, the junction kept 8 bases outside the gene matches. This CDR3 is 15 amino acids long. The CDR3 nucleotides are TGTGCCTGGAGTGCGATACAGGGGGCAAGGACTGAAGCTTTCTTT. Residues: CAWSAIQGARTEAFF.

The chain combines TRBV5-5 with TRBJ1-6, with 7 bases identical to TRBD1. Per germline, CDR1 SGHKS and CDR2 YYEKEE (reference sequence). Trimming took 4 bases from V and 9 from J; bases not matched to a gene: 13. The CDR3 is 16 residues long. The CDR3 spells CASSAETTGKGSPLHF. The CDR3 region has the DNA TGTGCCAGCAGCGCGGAAACGACAGGGAAGGGTTCACCCCTCCACTTT.

The chain joins TRBV6-5 to TRBJ2-5; TRBD2 aligns across 7 bases. This CDR3 has 15 residues. CDR1 and CDR2 (germline): MNHEY, SVGAGI. V shed 0 bases, J shed 5 bases, and the junction held 6 bases outside the gene matches. The CDR3 sequence: CASSYSGGSGETQYF. In DNA, the CDR3 is TGTGCCAGCAGTTACTCTGGCGGGAGTGGCGAGACCCAGTACTTC.

The rearrangement uses TRBV20-1 and TRBJ2-1; TRBD1 agrees at 8 bases. CDR3 length: 10 amino acids. Looked up from germline, CDR1 is DFQATT and CDR2 is SNEGSKA (reference sequence). Unmatched junction bases numbered 8, after V lost 7 bases and J lost 15 bases. CDR3 DNA: TGCAGTGTCGAGGACAGGGACCGGTTCTTC. Protein sequence: CSVEDRDRFF.

This sequence joins TRBV7-7 and TRBJ1-4, with D hard to call. The length of the CDR3 is 13 residues. CDR1 SSHAT and CDR2 FNYEAQ come from the germline V gene (reference sequence). V lost 5 bases, J lost 10 bases, and 14 bases lay in between. The CDR3 is CASSQLPGGKLFF. The CDR3, as DNA: TGTGCCAGCAGCCAACTCCCTGGCGGAAAACTGTTTTTT.

The CDR3 region has the DNA TGTGCCACCAATCAGCGGTACACTGAAGCTTTCTTT. Its translation: CATNQRYTEAFF. The chain links TRBV19 to TRBJ1-1; D is unresolved. The germline V gene has CDR1 LNHDA and CDR2 SQIVND (reference sequence). The CDR3 covers 12 residues. V gave up 10 bases and J gave up 3 bases, with 12 bases separating them.

The J gene is TRBJ2-1, the V gene TRBV5-1; the D is unclear. Germline CDR1 SGHRS, CDR2 YFSETQ. CDR3 length equals 14 residues. V lost 0 bases to trimming and J lost 10 bases, with 14 bases between them. CDR3 in DNA: TGCGCCAGCAGCTTGGGTGGTGGAGTCGAAGAGCAGTTCTTC. Protein product: CASSLGGGVEEQFF.

V usage is TRBV30 and J usage is TRBJ2-3, with 8 bases fitting TRBD2. The CDR3 totals 14 residues. Germline V gene lookup returns CDR1 GTSNPN and CDR2 SVGIG (reference sequence). CDR3 bases: TGTGGTTCTACTCTAGCGGGTTTCACAGATACGCAGTATTTT. Translation: CGSTLAGFTDTQYF.

V and J are TRBV5-1 and TRBJ2-6, with 7 bases aligning to TRBD1. V trimming: 3 bases; J trimming: 4 bases; junction bases outside the gene matches: 10. The V gene's germline CDR1 is SGHRS and CDR2 YFSETQ. CDR3 length: 17 residues. This CDR3 is CASSSLKTGVGANVLTF. The CDR3 nucleotides read TGCGCCAGCAGCTCCCTCAAAACAGGGGTCGGGGCCAACGTCCTGACTTTC.

V is TRBV2 and J is TRBJ1-1; D is unclear. This CDR3 has 11 residues. Trimming took 8 bases from V and 1 from J, leaving 5 bases between them. Germline CDR1 and CDR2: SNHLY and FYNNEI. The CDR3 sequence is CASVRNTEAFF. The CDR3 coding sequence is TGTGCCAGCGTTAGGAACACTGAAGCTTTCTTT.

CDR3 nucleotides: TGTGCCAGCAGCCCGACAGGGTGGGGAACTGAAGCTTTCTTT. Its translation: CASSPTGWGTEAFF. V usage is TRBV14 and J usage is TRBJ1-1, with 7 bases that match TRBD1. The CDR3 is made up of 14 amino acids. V shed 4 bases, J shed 5 bases, and the junction held 7 bases outside the gene matches. From germline, CDR1 is SGHDN and CDR2 FVKESK.